This T cell receptor beta chain is drawn from a study of blood T cell repertoires in COVID-19. Per germline, CDR1 SGHDT and CDR2 YYEEEE. V lost 3 bases and J lost 2, with 19 bases in between. The CDR3 totals 17 residues. Method: immunoSEQ multiplex PCR; TCRdb's copy keeps in-frame clones and lacks some. Of some 170,000 clones in the sample, around four fifths were seen once. The chain recombines TRBV5-6 with TRBJ2-3, with D unresolved. This clonotype originated in a woman aged 40 to 50 with COVID-19, enrolled during active disease. The source material was peripheral blood. The CDR3 DNA reads TGTGCCAGCAGCTCCGCGCCTTTCTCGTATACCACAGATACGCAGTATTTT. It translates to CASSSAPFSYTTDTQYF.